The sequence of this T cell receptor beta chain was determined in a study of blood T cell repertoires in COVID-19. Study information: Sites across the United States, Italy and Spain contributed samples from acute and convalescent COVID-19. The cDNA or gDNA used as material had been derived from T cells, B-cell-depleted T cells, or PBMCs.

TCRdb's copy holds only in-frame clones and misses some; the assay was immunoSEQ multiplex PCR. The sample yields about 170,000 clones, 86% seen once. The CDR3 totals 16 residues. In germline, CDR1 is SGHRS, CDR2 YFSETQ. V lost 4 bases, J lost 0 bases, and 17 bases lay in between. The sequencing sample was made of peripheral blood. This TCR was recovered from a woman aged 60-70 years with COVID-19, enrolled during active disease. This chain links TRBV5-1 with TRBJ2-7; TRBD2 might be the D (5 bases). The CDR3 nucleotides are TGCGCCAGCAGCCCGGGATTTCAAATTAGCTCCTACGAGCAGTACTTC. This gives the protein CASSPGFQISSYEQYF.